Below, 11 T cell receptor beta chains from the same sample are listed, as sequenced in a study of beta chain features in type 1 diabetes (dated by TCRdb to 2016 to 2019). On the study overall, not on this receptor specifically: A moderate but significant shortening of TCRB CDR3 length was observed in type 1 diabetes patients in all four CD4+ subsets.

Libraries were built with the immunoSEQ multiplex PCR assay. All of the isolated RNA was reverse transcribed with the High Capacity cDNA Reverse Transcription Kit, so expressed TCRB transcripts were sequenced. Sourced from immuneACCESS, this table was stored by TCRdb with only in-frame sequences that have V and J called. A share of the clones is absent; for the studies checked, an unresolved V gene accounts for under half, and the remainder has no known explanation. Here the sample has about 270,000 clones; 14% occur a single time. Under 0.02% of the sample belongs to the ten largest clones. No cognate antigen is known for these TCRs. Sequences were obtained from naive CD4+ T cells from blood. This specimen's cell subset or site label, interpreted: true naive CD4+ T cells. These receptors came from a man aged 25-45 years with type 1 diabetes.

The chain joins TRBV11-2 to TRBJ2-6; tentatively, D is TRBD2 (5 bases). The CDR3 contains 17 residues. Between the trimmed V and J ends, which lost 1 base and 0 bases, there was a span of 10 bases. Germline CDR1 SGHAT, CDR2 FQNNGV. The CDR3 spells CASSLVARISGANVLTF. In DNA, the CDR3 is TGTGCCAGCAGCTTAGTAGCGCGCATCTCTGGGGCCAACGTCCTGACTTTC.

In its sample, this clone was seen a few times. V is TRBV21-1 and J is TRBJ2-7; TRBD1 is the table's D call and was not checked against the DNA. TRBV21-1 is recorded as a pseudogene. This CDR3 contains 15 residues. The CDR3 DNA sequence: TGTGCCAGCAGCAAAGCGGGGGCAGGACCCTACGAGCAGTACTTC. Its translation: CASSKAGAGPYEQYF.

This clone was seen a handful of times. The CDR3, as DNA: TGTGCCAGCAGTTTAGAGGGTCCGCTAGGAGCAACTAATGAAAAACTGTTTTTT. It translates to CASSLEGPLGATNEKLFF. This sequence joins TRBV28 and TRBJ1-4; D unclear. This CDR3 is 18 amino acids long. Germline CDR1 is MDHEN and CDR2 is SYDVKM. V lost 2 bases and J 0 bases, leaving 16 bases between the germline ends.

This clone was seen just once. The V and J genes are TRBV30 and TRBJ2-3; D is perhaps TRBD1 (6 bases). Trimming took 6 bases from V and 0 from J, leaving 16 bases between them. This CDR3 is 15 amino acids long. Germline lookup yields CDR1 GTSNPN and CDR2 SVGIG (reference sequence). The chain's CDR3 is CACGQTPASTDTQYF. CDR3 nucleotide sequence: TGTGCCTGCGGACAGACTCCAGCTAGCACAGATACGCAGTATTTT.

This rearrangement joins TRBV18 to TRBJ2-3; the match to TRBD1 covers 7 bases. Per germline, CDR1 KGHSH and CDR2 LQKENI. The CDR3 has 14 amino acids. With 3 bases clipped from V and 6 bases from J, the junction kept 6 bases outside the gene matches. The CDR3 protein is CASSPRTGWDTQYF. In nucleotides, the CDR3 is TGTGCCAGCTCACCTCGGACAGGTTGGGATACGCAGTATTTT.

The chain recombines TRBV29-1 with TRBJ2-5; TRBD2 agrees at 7 bases. Trimming took 3 bases from V and 2 from J; bases not matched to a gene: 3. The CDR3 consists of 13 residues. Germline loops: CDR1 SQVTM, CDR2 ANQGSEA. Here the CDR3 DNA reads TGCAGCGTTGATGGGGGGGGTCAAGAGACCCAGTACTTC. Translated: CSVDGGGQETQYF.

The genes are TRBV27 and TRBJ2-2; 9 bases map to TRBD1. Trimming at V came to 3 bases and at J to 5 bases, leaving 1 base not matched to a gene. CDR3 length: 14 residues. The germline V gene encodes CDR1 MNHEY and CDR2 SMNVEV (reference sequence). The CDR3: CASSLGQGTGELFF. The DNA of the CDR3 is TGTGCCAGCAGTTTGGGACAGGGAACCGGGGAGCTGTTTTTT.

The chain links TRBV6-6 to TRBJ2-2, with D perhaps TRBD1 (5 bases). Germline-derived CDR1 and CDR2 are MNHNY and SVGAGI (reference sequence). This CDR3 has 15 amino acids. The ends were cut back, 0 bases at V and 4 bases at J, with 9 bases in the middle. The CDR3 nucleotides are TGTGCCAGCAGTTACTCGGACATCGGCACCGGGGAGCTGTTTTTT. Translated, it gives CASSYSDIGTGELFF.

The CDR3: CASSYVQGSYEQYF. DNA of the CDR3: TGTGCCAGCAGTTACGTACAGGGGAGCTACGAGCAGTACTTC. The gene calls are TRBV6-5 and TRBJ2-7; 7 bases line up with TRBD1. There are 14 residues in the CDR3. V gave up 2 bases and J gave up 3 bases; unmatched junction bases: 4. CDR1 is MNHEY and CDR2 is SVGAGI in the germline V gene.

The chain carries TRBV6-5 and TRBJ2-5; no clear D. V was clipped by 10 bases and J by 1 base, with 10 bases between them. The CDR3 loop spans 12 amino acids. The germline V gene encodes CDR1 MNHEY and CDR2 SVGAGI. The CDR3 DNA follows: TGTGCCATCTCTGCGAGCCAAGAGACCCAGTACTTC. Translation gives CAISASQETQYF.

The chain carries TRBV5-4 and TRBJ2-1; no reliable D call. This CDR3 is 12 amino acids long. CDR1 is SGHNT, CDR2 YYREEE, per germline (reference sequence). Trimming took off 0 bases at V and 14 bases at J, with 12 bases between the two ends. CDR3: CASSLASRYEFF. DNA of the CDR3: TGTGCCAGCAGCTTGGCGTCCAGGTATGAGTTCTTC.